These 2 T cell receptor beta chains were all obtained from the same sample, sequenced in a study of human T cells and chemical hapten exposure. In TCRdb, the 5' RACE reads were re-called with MiXCR into one record per CDR3 protein. The profile shows roughly 81,000 distinct CDR3 sequences, less than 20% of them singletons. Blood, whole and unfractionated, served as the source for total RNA extraction. These TCRs come from a female donor in good health.

There are a few counts of this clonotype. This chain connects TRBV7-2 to TRBJ2-6, with 7 bases matching TRBD2. CDR1 and CDR2 (germline): SGHTA, FQGNSA. Unmatched junction bases numbered 8, after V lost 5 bases and J lost 4 bases. The CDR3 has 16 amino acids. Here the CDR3 reads CASSPRGGNGANVLTF. CDR3 nucleotides: TGTGCCAGCAGCCCAAGGGGAGGGAACGGGGCCAACGTCCTGACTTTC.

This clonotype showed up just a few times. The chain carries TRBV20-1 and TRBJ1-1, with D hard to call. The germline CDR1 and CDR2 sequences are DFQATT and SNEGSKA (reference sequence). The CDR3 is 14 residues long. Trimming removed 1 base at V and 1 base at J, with 10 bases between. This chain's CDR3 is CSARVQAANTEAFF. DNA of the CDR3: TGCAGTGCTAGAGTTCAAGCAGCGAACACTGAAGCTTTCTTT.